This T cell receptor beta chain was identified in a study of T-cell memory formation after mild COVID-19. Study findings and constraints: CD4+ bias marked clones expanding day 15 to 37, unlike balanced contracting clones. Detection of some responders pre-infection suggested pre-existing cross-reactive memory T cells participated. Confirmation was lacking for SARS-CoV-2 specificity of second-wave clones that peaked on day 37.

Amplification by 5'RACE using constant-segment primers produced TCR alpha and TCR beta cDNA libraries that carried sample barcodes and UMIs. One entry per CDR3 protein results from TCRdb running MiXCR on the 5' RACE reads. This table has roughly 300,000 distinct CDR3 sequences, 8% to 10% appearing once. This clonotype was picked up a small number of times. Its antigen is still unknown. The source material was PBMCs or a T cell subset sorted from them (not recorded which). The TCR originated in a man aged 18 to 30 who had mild COVID-19 (a few samples of this study predate the infection). Cell type and time point are not known.

The CDR3 DNA reads as TGTGCCAGCAGCTCCCCGGGCAGAACGGTTAATGGTAACACCATATATTTT. Translating it yields CASSSPGRTVNGNTIYF. The V gene is TRBV7-8, the J gene TRBJ1-3; D gene uncertain. Trimming left V 4 bases short and J 7 bases short, with 23 bases between. The CDR3 covers 17 residues. Germline CDR1 is SGHVS and CDR2 is FQNEAQ. The full variable domain, rest sourced from reference TRBV7-8 and TRBJ1-3, is GAGVSQSPRYKVAKRGQDVALRCDPISGHVSLFWYQQALGQGPEFLTYFQNEAQLDKSGLPSDRFFAERPEGSVSTLKIQRTQQEDSAVYLCASSSPGRTVNGNTIYFGEGSWLTVV.